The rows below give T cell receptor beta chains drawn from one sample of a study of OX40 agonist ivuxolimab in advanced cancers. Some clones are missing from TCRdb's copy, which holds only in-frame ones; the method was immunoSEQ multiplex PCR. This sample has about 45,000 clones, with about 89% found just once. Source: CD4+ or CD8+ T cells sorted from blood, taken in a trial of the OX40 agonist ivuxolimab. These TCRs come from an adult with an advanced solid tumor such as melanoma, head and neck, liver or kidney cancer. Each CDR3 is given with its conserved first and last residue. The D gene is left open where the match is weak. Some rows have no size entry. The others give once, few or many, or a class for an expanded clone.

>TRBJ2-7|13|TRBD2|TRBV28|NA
TGTGCCAGCAGTTCCGGGGGGACCTACGAGCAGTACTTC
CASSSGGTYEQYF
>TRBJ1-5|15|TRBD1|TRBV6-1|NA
TGTGCCAGCATTTGGACAGGGGATAGCAATCAGCCCCAGCATTTT
CASIWTGDSNQPQHF
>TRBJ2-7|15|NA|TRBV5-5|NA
TGTGCCAGCAGCTCCGAGGGGGAGTTCTACTACGAGCAGTACTTC
CASSSEGEFYYEQYF
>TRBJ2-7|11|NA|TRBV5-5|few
TGTGCCAGCAGTCCCGGTCGGGAGCAGTACTTC
CASSPGREQYF
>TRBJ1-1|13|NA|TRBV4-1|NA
TGCGCCAGCAGCCAAGGGAGCAACACTGAAGCTTTCTTT
CASSQGSNTEAFF
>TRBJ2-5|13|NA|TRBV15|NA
TGTGCCACCAGCAGAGATCTTGTATTGTCCCAGTACTTC
CATSRDLVLSQYF
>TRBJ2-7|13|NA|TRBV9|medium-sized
TGTGCCAGCAGCGCCTCAGCTGGATACGAGCAGTACTTC
CASSASAGYEQYF
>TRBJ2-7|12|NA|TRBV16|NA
TGTGCCAGCAGCCAATCGTGGGCCGAGCAGTACTTC
CASSQSWAEQYF
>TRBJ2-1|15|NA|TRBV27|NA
TGTGCCAGCAGTTCCACAGCGCTTTCCTACAATGAGCAGTTCTTC
CASSSTALSYNEQFF
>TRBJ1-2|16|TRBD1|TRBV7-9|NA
TGTGCCAGCAGCTTAGATCAATTACAGGGGGCATATGGCTACACCTTC
CASSLDQLQGAYGYTF
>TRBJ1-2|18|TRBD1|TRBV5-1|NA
TGCGCCAGCAGCTTGGCTCCCGAAAGATGGACAGGGGAGGATGGCTACACCTTC
CASSLAPERWTGEDGYTF
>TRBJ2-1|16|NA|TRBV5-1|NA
TGCGCCAGCAGCTTTTCAGAGACAGCCCCCTACAATGAGCAGTTCTTC
CASSFSETAPYNEQFF
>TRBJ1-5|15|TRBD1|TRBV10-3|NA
TGTGCCATCAGTGTGGGGGGACAGGGTAATCAGCCCCAGCATTTT
CAISVGGQGNQPQHF
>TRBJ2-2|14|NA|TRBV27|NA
TGTGCCAGCAGTTTGGGACACAACACCGGGGAGCTGTTTTTT
CASSLGHNTGELFF
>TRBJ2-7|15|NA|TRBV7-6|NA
TGTGCCAGCAGCTTAAATCCAGGGGATCCCTACGAGCAGTACTTC
CASSLNPGDPYEQYF
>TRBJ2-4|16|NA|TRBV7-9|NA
TGTGCCAGCAGCGCCTCGTGGACACTAGCCAAAAACATTCAGTACTTC
CASSASWTLAKNIQYF
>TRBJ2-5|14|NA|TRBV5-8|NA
TGTGCCAGCAGCTTCTCGGCGGGGTCAGAGACCCAGTACTTC
CASSFSAGSETQYF
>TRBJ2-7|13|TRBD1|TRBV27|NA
TGTGCCAGCAGTCTGGGACAGGGCCTCGAGCAGTACTTC
CASSLGQGLEQYF
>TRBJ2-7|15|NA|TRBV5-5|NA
TGTGCCAGCAGCTTGGACGTCGGACAGAACTACGAGCAGTACTTC
CASSLDVGQNYEQYF
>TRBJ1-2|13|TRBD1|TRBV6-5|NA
TGTGCCAGCTCCGGGACAGCAGTCTATGGCTACACCTTC
CASSGTAVYGYTF
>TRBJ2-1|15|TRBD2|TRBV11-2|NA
TGTGCCAGCAGCCCTTGGACTAGCGGGCTCAATGAGCAGTTCTTC
CASSPWTSGLNEQFF
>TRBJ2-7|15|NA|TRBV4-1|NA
TGCGCCAGCAGCCAAGTACTAGAGGGTACCTACGAGCAGTACTTC
CASSQVLEGTYEQYF
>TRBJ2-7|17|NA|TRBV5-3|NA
TGTGCCAGAAGCTTGTTCGCCAGGAGACCAAGCTCCTACGAGCAGTACTTC
CARSLFARRPSSYEQYF
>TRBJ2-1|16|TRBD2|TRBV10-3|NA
TGTGCCATCAGTGAGTCTACTAGCGGGAAATACAATGAGCAGTTCTTC
CAISESTSGKYNEQFF
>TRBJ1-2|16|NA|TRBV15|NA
TGTGCCACCAGCAGAGATCGGCAGGAGGTTTTCTATGGCTACACCTTC
CATSRDRQEVFYGYTF
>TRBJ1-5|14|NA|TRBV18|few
TGTGCCAGCTCACCACGTATGGGACGGGAGCCCCAGCATTTT
CASSPRMGREPQHF
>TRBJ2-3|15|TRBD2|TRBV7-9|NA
TGTGCCAGCAGCTTGGGCGGGAGGGTCACAGATACGCAGTATTTT
CASSLGGRVTDTQYF
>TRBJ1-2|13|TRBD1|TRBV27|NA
TGTGCCAGCAGCGGGACAGGCAACTATGGCTACACCTTC
CASSGTGNYGYTF
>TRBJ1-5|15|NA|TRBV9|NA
TGTGCCAGCAGCGTTTCTCCGGGACTGAATCAGCCCCAGCATTTT
CASSVSPGLNQPQHF